The 16 T cell receptor beta chains in this list originate from one sample, sequenced in a study of technical replicates of blood from a few donors. Data came from immunoSEQ multiplex PCR; TCRdb stores just in-frame clones and leaves some out. The top ten clones hold about 0.39% of a sample with about 80,000 clones, 94% of them seen once. The specimen was T cells isolated from PBMCs. Receptors were obtained from a human donor in good health.

The rearrangement links TRBV28 to TRBJ2-7; 7 nucleotides align to TRBD2. The CDR3 sequence is 12 residues long. V was clipped by 10 bases and J by 3 bases; unmatched bases: 6. The germline gives CDR1 MDHEN, CDR2 SYDVKM. CDR3 DNA: TGTGCCATTCGGGAGGTTGGCTACGAGCAGTACTTC. Residues: CAIREVGYEQYF.

The chain has TRBV7-2 and TRBJ1-2, with D perhaps TRBD1 (5 bases). This CDR3 has 13 residues. Germline CDR1 SGHTA, CDR2 FQGNSA. V lost 1 base, J lost 3 bases, and 6 bases lay in between. CDR3 in amino acids: CASSLEGYYGYTF. Here the CDR3 DNA reads TGTGCCAGCAGCTTAGAGGGGTACTATGGCTACACCTTC.

The gene calls are TRBV6-1 and TRBJ1-2; D call uncertain. The CDR3 runs to 13 residues. Between the trimmed V and J ends, which lost 0 bases and 7 bases, there was a span of 9 bases. Germline CDR1 is MNHNS and CDR2 is SASEGT. The CDR3 DNA reads TGTGCCAGCAGTGAAGCGCGGGTGAGTGGCTACACCTTC. Translated: CASSEARVSGYTF.

The V gene is TRBV6-5, the J gene TRBJ1-5; no reliable D call. The CDR3 has 13 amino acids. Germline V gene lookup returns CDR1 MNHEY and CDR2 SVGAGI. Trimming stripped 4 bases from V and 5 bases from J, with 9 bases between. As DNA, the CDR3 is TGTGCCAGCAGTTTCCGACTGGATCAGCCCCAGCATTTT. This sequence encodes CASSFRLDQPQHF.

The CDR3 DNA follows: TGTGCCAGCAGCTTTGGCTTCAGCGGGAGGGCGAACACCGGGGAGCTGTTTTTT. Translated: CASSFGFSGRANTGELFF. The chain joins TRBV7-9 to TRBJ2-2; 10 nucleotides line up with TRBD2. Germline V gene sequence: CDR1 SEHNR, CDR2 FQNEAQ (reference sequence). J was trimmed by 0 bases and V by 3 bases; bases with no gene match: 7. The CDR3 covers 18 residues.

V is TRBV28 and J is TRBJ1-2; TRBD1 matches at 8 bases. The germline CDR1 and CDR2 sequences are MDHEN and SYDVKM. This CDR3 has 16 residues. The ends lost 5 bases at V and 4 bases at J; junction bases unmatched: 12. The CDR3 loop is CASSPSIGQGFYGYTF. DNA of the CDR3: TGTGCCAGCAGTCCCTCCATTGGACAGGGCTTCTATGGCTACACCTTC.

The J gene is TRBJ2-5, the V gene TRBV10-1; tentative D call: TRBD1 (6 bases). The CDR3 has 14 amino acids. V was pared by 5 bases and J by 1 base, with 11 bases between. The germline gives CDR1 WNHNN, CDR2 SYGVQD (reference sequence). The CDR3, as DNA: TGCGCCAGCAGTCACCGACAGGCCCAAGAGACCCAGTACTTC. This translates into CASSHRQAQETQYF.

The rearrangement links TRBV2 to TRBJ2-7; D not resolved. V gave up 8 bases and J gave up 5 bases, with 7 bases separating them. CDR3 length equals 10 residues. In germline, CDR1 is SNHLY, CDR2 FYNNEI. CDR3 amino acids: CASRSHEQYF. As DNA, the CDR3 is TGTGCCAGCCGAAGCCACGAGCAGTACTTC. Drawing the rest from reference TRBV2 and TRBJ2-7, the complete variable domain is EPEVTQTPSHQVTQMGQEVILRCVPISNHLYFYWYRQILGQKVEFLVSFYNNEISEKSEIFDDQFSVERPDGSNFTLKIRSTKLEDSAMYFCASRSHEQYFGPGTRLTVT.

In DNA, the CDR3 is TGTGCCATCAGTGAGTATCCCGGACTAGCGGGAGGTGGAGATACGCAGTATTTT. Its protein is CAISEYPGLAGGGDTQYF. V gene TRBV10-3 combines with J gene TRBJ2-3; 14 bases align to TRBD2. Germline CDR1 is ENHRY and CDR2 is SYGVKD. V shed 1 base, J shed 5 bases, and the junction held 8 bases outside the gene matches. The CDR3 length is 18 residues.

The rearrangement joins TRBV28 to TRBJ2-3; 10 bases are a match to TRBD2. V shed 4 bases, J shed 4 bases, and the junction held 8 bases outside the gene matches. The germline V gene encodes CDR1 MDHEN and CDR2 SYDVKM. This CDR3 region has 16 residues. CDR3 residues: CASSSPSGGGADTQYF. As DNA, the CDR3 is TGTGCCAGCAGTTCACCTAGCGGGGGTGGGGCAGATACGCAGTATTTT.

The rearrangement uses TRBV18 and TRBJ1-1; possible D gene TRBD1, 5 bases. Trimming left V 0 bases short and J 7 bases short, with 9 bases between. The CDR3 has 13 residues. CDR1 is KGHSH, CDR2 LQKENI, per germline. Here the CDR3 reads CASSPPIRGEAFF. The CDR3 DNA is TGTGCCAGCTCACCACCGATAAGGGGTGAAGCTTTCTTT.

The chain links TRBV20-1 to TRBJ2-7, with 10 nucleotides matching TRBD1. This CDR3 is 11 amino acids long. Germline CDR1 reads DFQATT; CDR2 reads SNEGSKA (reference sequence). As DNA, the CDR3 is TGCAGTGCTAGAGGAGGGACAGGGGCAGTGGTT. This codes for CSARGGTGAVV.

V usage is TRBV29-1 and J usage is TRBJ1-2; a possible D gene is TRBD1 (6 bases). CDR3 length: 14 amino acids. V lost 5 bases and J lost 4, with 17 bases in between. Germline V gives CDR1 SQVTM, CDR2 ANQGSEA. The DNA of the CDR3 is TGCAGCGTTCCCATTGGTGGACAGACCTATGGCTACACCTTC. Translation: CSVPIGGQTYGYTF.

The chain recombines TRBV4-3 with TRBJ1-1; D gene uncertain. The CDR3 loop spans 13 amino acids. V was shortened by 4 bases and J by 6 bases, with 12 bases between the two germline ends. Germline V CDR1 and CDR2: LGHNA, YSLEER. For the CDR3, the DNA is TGCGCCAGCAGCCCACTGGGAGGGTCTGAAGCTTTCTTT. Residues: CASSPLGGSEAFF.

This clone was seen a few times. The chain is built from TRBV30 and TRBJ1-1; D uncertain. Germline-derived CDR1 and CDR2 are GTSNPN and SVGIG (reference sequence). The CDR3 runs 13 residues. The V end was cut by 0 bases, the J end by 1 base, with 6 bases between. The DNA of the CDR3 is TGTGCCTGGAGTGTACTAAGGAACACTGAAGCTTTCTTT. This gives the protein CAWSVLRNTEAFF.

This clone has a single count. V is TRBV4-1 and J is TRBJ2-7, with D maybe TRBD2 (5 bases). V lost 0 bases to trimming and J lost 0 bases, with 12 bases between them. CDR3 length: 16 residues. Germline V gene data show CDR1 as MGHRA and CDR2 as YSYEKL. The CDR3 loop is CASSQDRTESSYEQYF. The DNA for the CDR3 is TGCGCCAGCAGCCAAGACAGGACTGAGAGCTCCTACGAGCAGTACTTC.